This TCR beta chain was sequenced in a study of technical replicates of blood from a few donors (dated by TCRdb to the late 2010s). V has 4 bases trimmed and J has 5 bases trimmed; junction bases matching no gene number 8. From the cysteine through the phenylalanine, the CDR3 covers 17 amino acids. Only the CDR3 part of the read is kept: 51 bases, read in frame from the first base. Looking up the germline V gene (reference sequence) yields CDR1 SGHNT and CDR2 YYREEE. A remark on this clone: Its antigen is still unknown. Base qualities were left out, and no much larger clone turns up one base away.

The library came from the immunoSEQ multiplex PCR assay. Not all clones reach the TCRdb copy of this immuneACCESS table, which keeps in-frame sequences only. Checked studies attribute under half of the gap to unresolved V genes and leave the rest unexplained. A total of roughly 83,000 clones appear in this sample, 85% to 95% of them only once. About 0.27% of the sample is taken by the ten largest. The clonotype was recovered from a human donor in good health. Recombination linked TRBV5-4 to TRBJ2-5, and 16 junctional nucleotides match TRBD2. Sequencing used T cells isolated from PBMCs. The DNA sequence is as follows: TGTGCCAGCAGCATGGGGACTAGCGGGAGGGCTGGGGAGACCCAGTACTTC. Its amino acids are CASSMGTSGRAGETQYF.